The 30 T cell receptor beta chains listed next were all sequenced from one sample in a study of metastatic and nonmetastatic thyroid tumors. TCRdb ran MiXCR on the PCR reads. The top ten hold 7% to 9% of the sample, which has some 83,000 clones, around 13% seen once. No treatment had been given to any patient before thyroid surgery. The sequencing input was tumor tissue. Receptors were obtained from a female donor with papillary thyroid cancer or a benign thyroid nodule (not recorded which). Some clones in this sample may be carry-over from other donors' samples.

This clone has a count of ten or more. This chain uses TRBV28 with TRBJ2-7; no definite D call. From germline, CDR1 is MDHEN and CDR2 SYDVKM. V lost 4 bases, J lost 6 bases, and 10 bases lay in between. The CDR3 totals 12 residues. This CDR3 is CASSCLKCEQYF. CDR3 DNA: TGTGCCAGCAGTTGCCTCAAATGCGAGCAGTACTTC.

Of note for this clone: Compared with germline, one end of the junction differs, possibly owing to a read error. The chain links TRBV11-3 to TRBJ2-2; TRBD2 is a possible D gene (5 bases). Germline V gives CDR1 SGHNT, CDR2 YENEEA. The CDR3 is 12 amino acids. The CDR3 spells CASRLVPGEPFF. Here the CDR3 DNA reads TGTGCCAGCAGATTGGTCCCCGGGGAGCCGTTTTTT.

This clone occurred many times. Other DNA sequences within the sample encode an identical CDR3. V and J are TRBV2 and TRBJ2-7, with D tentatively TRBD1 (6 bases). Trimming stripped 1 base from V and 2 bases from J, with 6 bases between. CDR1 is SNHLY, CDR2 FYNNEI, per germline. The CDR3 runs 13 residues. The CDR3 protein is CASSEGTAYEQYF. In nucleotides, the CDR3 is TGTGCCAGCAGTGAAGGGACAGCCTACGAGCAGTACTTC.

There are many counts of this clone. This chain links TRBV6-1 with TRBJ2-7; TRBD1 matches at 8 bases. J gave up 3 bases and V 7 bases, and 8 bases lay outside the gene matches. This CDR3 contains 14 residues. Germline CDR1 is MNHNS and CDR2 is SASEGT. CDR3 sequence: CASKNGQGYYEQYF. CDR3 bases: TGTGCCAGCAAGAATGGACAGGGCTACTACGAGCAGTACTTC.

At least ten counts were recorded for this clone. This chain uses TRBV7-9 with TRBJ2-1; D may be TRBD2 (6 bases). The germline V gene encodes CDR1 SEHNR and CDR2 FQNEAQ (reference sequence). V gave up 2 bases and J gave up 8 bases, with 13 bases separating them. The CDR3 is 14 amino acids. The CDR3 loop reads CASSLRLEGDEQFF. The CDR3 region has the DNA TGTGCCAGCAGCTTACGACTAGAAGGCGATGAGCAGTTCTTC.

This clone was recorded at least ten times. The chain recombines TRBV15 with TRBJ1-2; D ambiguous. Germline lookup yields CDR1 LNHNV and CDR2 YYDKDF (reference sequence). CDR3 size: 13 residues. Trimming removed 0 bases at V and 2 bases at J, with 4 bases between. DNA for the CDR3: TGTGCCACCAGCAGAGAACAGAACTATGGCTACACCTTC. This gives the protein CATSREQNYGYTF.

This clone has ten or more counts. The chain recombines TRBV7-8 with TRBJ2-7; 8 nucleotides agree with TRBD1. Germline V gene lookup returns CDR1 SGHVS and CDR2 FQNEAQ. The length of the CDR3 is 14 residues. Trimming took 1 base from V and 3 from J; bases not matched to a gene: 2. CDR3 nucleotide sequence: TGTGCCAGCAGCTTAGTGGGACAGGACTACGAGCAGTACTTC. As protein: CASSLVGQDYEQYF.

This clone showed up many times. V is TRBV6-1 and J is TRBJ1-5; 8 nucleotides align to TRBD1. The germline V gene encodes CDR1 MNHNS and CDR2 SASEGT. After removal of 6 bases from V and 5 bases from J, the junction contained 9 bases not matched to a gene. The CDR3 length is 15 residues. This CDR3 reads CASRTTGASDQPQHF. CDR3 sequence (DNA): TGTGCCAGCAGGACGACAGGGGCGTCGGATCAGCCCCAGCATTTT.

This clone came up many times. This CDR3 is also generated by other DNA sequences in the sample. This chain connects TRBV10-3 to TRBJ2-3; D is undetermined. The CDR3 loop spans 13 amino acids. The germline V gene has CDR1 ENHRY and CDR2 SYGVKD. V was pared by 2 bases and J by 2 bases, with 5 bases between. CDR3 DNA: TGTGCCATCAGTGAGCCATACACAGATACGCAGTATTTT. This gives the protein CAISEPYTDTQYF.

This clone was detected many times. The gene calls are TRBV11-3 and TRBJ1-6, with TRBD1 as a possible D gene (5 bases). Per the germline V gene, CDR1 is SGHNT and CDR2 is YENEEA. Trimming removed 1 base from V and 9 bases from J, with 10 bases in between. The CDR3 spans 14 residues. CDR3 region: CASSLVGARSPLHF. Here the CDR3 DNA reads TGTGCCAGCAGCTTAGTTGGGGCACGTTCACCCCTCCACTTT.

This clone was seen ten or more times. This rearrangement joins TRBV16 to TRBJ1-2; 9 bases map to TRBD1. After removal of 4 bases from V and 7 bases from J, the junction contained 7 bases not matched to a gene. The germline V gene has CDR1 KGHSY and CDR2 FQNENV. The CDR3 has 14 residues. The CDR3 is CASSPPGQGSGYTF. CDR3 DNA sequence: TGTGCCAGCAGCCCACCGGGACAGGGTAGTGGCTACACCTTC.

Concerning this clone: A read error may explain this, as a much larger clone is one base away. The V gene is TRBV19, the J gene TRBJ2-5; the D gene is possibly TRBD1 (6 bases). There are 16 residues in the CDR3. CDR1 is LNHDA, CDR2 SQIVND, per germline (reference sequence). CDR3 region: CASSMGALEVGEAQYF. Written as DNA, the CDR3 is TGTGCCAGTAGTATGGGGGCATTGGAGGTTGGAGAGGCCCAGTACTTC.

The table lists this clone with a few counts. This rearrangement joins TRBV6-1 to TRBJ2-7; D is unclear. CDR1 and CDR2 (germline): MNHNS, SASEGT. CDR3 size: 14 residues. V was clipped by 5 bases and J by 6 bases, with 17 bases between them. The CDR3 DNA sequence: TGTGCCAGCAGTCCCACGAACGGACCGCTCGAGCAGTACTTC. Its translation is CASSPTNGPLEQYF.

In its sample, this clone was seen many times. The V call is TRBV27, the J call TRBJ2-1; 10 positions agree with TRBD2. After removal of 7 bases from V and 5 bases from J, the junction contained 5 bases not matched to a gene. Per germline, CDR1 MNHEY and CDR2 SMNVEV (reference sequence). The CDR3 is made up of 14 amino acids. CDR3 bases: TGTGCCAGCAAAGGGACTAGCGTCAACAATGAGCAGTTCTTC. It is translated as CASKGTSVNNEQFF.

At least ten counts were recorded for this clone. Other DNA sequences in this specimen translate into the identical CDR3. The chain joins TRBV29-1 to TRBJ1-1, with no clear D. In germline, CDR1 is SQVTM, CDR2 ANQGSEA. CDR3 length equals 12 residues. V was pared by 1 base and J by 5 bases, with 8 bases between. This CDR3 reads CSVEVWGTEAFF. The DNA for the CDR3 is TGCAGCGTTGAAGTATGGGGAACTGAAGCTTTCTTT. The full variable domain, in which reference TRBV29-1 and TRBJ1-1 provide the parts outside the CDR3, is SAVISQKPSRDICQRGTSLTIQCQVDSQVTMMFWYRQQPGQSLTLIATANQGSEATYESGFVIDKFPISRPNLTFSTLTVSNMSPEDSSIYLCSVEVWGTEAFFGQGTRLTVV.

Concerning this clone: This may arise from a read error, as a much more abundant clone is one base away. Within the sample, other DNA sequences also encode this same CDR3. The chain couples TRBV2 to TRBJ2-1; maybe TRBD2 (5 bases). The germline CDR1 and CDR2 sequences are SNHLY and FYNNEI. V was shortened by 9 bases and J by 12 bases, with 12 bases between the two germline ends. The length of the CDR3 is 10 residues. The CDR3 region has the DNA TGTGCCAGTGCCGAGGGTGCGCAGTTCTTC. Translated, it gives CASAEGAQFF.

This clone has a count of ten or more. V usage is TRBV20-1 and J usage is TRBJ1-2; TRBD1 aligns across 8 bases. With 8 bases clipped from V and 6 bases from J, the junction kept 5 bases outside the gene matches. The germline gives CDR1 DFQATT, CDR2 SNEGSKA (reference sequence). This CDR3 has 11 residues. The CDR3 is CSSTGDHGYTF. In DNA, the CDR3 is TGCAGTTCGACAGGGGACCATGGCTACACCTTC.

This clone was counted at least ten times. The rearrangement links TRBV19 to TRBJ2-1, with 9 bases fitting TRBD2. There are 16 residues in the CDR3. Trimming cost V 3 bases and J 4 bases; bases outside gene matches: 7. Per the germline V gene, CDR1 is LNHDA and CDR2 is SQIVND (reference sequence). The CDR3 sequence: CASSMSRAGGYNEQFF. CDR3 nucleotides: TGTGCCAGTAGTATGAGTAGGGCGGGAGGGTACAATGAGCAGTTCTTC.

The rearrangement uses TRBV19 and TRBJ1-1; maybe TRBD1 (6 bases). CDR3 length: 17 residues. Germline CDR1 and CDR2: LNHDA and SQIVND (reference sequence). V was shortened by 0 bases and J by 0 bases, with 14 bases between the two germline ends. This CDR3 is CASSIERGSGLNTEAFF. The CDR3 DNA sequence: TGTGCCAGTAGTATAGAGAGGGGGTCAGGCCTGAACACTGAAGCTTTCTTT.

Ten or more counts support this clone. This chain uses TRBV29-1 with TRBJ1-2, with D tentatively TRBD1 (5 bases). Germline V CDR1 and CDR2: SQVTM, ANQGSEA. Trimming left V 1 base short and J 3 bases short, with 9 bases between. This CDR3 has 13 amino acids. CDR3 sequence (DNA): TGCAGCGTTGAAGCAGGGTATGACTATGGCTACACCTTC. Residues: CSVEAGYDYGYTF.

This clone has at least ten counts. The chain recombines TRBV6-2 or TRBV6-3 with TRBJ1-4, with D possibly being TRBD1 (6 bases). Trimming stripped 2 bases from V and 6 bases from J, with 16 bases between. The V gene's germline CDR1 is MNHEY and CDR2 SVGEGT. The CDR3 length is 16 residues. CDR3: CASSYPAGHKYEKLFF. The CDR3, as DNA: TGTGCCAGCAGTTACCCCGCGGGACATAAGTATGAAAAACTGTTTTTT.

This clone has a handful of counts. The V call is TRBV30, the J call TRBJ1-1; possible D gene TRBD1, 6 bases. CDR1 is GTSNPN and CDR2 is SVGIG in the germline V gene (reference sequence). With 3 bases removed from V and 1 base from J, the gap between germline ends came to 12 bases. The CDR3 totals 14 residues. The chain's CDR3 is CAWSLGTTNTEAFF. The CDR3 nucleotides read TGTGCCTGGAGCCTCGGGACAACGAACACTGAAGCTTTCTTT.

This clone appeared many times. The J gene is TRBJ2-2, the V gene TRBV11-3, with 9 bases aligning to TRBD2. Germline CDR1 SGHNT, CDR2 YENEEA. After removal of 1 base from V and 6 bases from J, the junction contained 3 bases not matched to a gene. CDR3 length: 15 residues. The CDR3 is CASSLGGLAAGELFF. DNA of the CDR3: TGTGCCAGCAGCTTAGGGGGACTAGCCGCCGGGGAGCTGTTTTTT.

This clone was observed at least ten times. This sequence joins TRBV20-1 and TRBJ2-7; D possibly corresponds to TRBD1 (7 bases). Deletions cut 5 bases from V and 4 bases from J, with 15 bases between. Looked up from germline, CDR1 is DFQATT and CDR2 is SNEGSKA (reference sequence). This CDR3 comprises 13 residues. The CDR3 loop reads CSALQGGFYEQYF. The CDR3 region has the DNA TGCAGTGCTCTCCAGGGGGGATTTTACGAGCAGTACTTC.

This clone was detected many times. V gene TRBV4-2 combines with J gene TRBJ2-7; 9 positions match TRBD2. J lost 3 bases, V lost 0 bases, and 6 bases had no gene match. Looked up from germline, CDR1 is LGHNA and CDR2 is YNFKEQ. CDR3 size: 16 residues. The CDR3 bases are TGTGCCAGCAGCCAAGAGGGGCAAGCGGGAGGCTACGAGCAGTACTTC. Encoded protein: CASSQEGQAGGYEQYF.

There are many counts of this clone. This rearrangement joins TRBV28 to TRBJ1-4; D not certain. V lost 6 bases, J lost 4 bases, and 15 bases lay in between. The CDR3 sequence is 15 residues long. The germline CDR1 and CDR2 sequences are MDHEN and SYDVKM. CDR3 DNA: TGTGCCAGCAGCAGACCCGGAAGGGATAATGAAAAACTGTTTTTT. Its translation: CASSRPGRDNEKLFF. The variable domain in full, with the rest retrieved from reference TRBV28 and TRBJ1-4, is DVKVTQSSRYLVKRTGEKVFLECVQDMDHENMFWYRQDPGLGLRLIYFSYDVKMKEKGDIPEGYSVSREKKERFSLILESASTNQTSMYLCASSRPGRDNEKLFFGSGTQLSVL.

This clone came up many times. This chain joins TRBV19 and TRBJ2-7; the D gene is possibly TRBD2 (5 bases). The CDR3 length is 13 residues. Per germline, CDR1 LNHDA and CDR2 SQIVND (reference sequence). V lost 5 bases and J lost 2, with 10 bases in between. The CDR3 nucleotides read TGTGCCAGTAGTTCATACGGGGCCTACGAGCAGTACTTC. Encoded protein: CASSSYGAYEQYF. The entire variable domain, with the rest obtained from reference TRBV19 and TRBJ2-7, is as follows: DGGITQSPKYLFRKEGQNVTLSCEQNLNHDAMYWYRQDPGQGLRLIYYSQIVNDFQKGDIAEGYSVSREKKESFPLTVTSAQKNPTAFYLCASSSYGAYEQYFGPGTRLTVT.

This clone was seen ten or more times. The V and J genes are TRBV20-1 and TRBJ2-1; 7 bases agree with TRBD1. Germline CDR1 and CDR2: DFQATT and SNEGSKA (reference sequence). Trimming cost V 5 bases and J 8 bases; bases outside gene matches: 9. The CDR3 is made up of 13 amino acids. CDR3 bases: TGCAGTGCTGACAGGGTCCCGTACGATGAGCAGTTCTTC. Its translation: CSADRVPYDEQFF.

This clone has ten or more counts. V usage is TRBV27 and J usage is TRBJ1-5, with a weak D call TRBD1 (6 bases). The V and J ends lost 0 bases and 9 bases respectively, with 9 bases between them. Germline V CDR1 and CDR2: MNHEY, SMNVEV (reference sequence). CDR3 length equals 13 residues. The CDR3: CASSLSQGGPQHF. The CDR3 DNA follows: TGTGCCAGCAGTTTATCACAGGGAGGGCCCCAGCATTTT.

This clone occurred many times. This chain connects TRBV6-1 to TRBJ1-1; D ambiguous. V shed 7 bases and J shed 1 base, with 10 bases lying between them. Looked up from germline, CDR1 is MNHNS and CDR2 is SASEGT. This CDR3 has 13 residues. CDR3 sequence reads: CASTAGPNTEAFF. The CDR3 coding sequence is TGTGCCAGCACCGCCGGCCCGAACACTGAAGCTTTCTTT.